This entry lists 22 T cell receptor beta chains sequenced from one sample in a study of blood T cell repertoires in COVID-19. Sequencing was performed with immunoSEQ multiplex PCR; in TCRdb, only in-frame clones are kept and a portion is missing. The sample shows around 100,000 clones, 70% to 90% of them seen only once. Sequenced material: peripheral blood. Receptors originate from a man aged 45-65 years in a cohort sampled during active COVID-19.

The chain carries TRBV29-1 and TRBJ2-1, with TRBD2 identical over 8 bases. CDR1 is SQVTM, CDR2 ANQGSEA, per germline. Germline trimming cut 5 bases from V and 3 bases from J; bases unmatched to any gene: 6. There are 14 residues in the CDR3. The CDR3 region has the DNA TGCAGCGTTCTGGGACTAGTGAACTACAATGAGCAGTTCTTC. The encoded protein is CSVLGLVNYNEQFF.

CDR3 residues: CASSEQGLSNSPLHF. CDR3 DNA: TGTGCCAGTAGTGAACAGGGGCTAAGTAATTCACCCCTCCACTTT. This chain joins TRBV19 and TRBJ1-6, with 7 nucleotides matching TRBD1. This CDR3 is 15 amino acids long. Germline lookup yields CDR1 LNHDA and CDR2 SQIVND (reference sequence). Trimming cost V 5 bases and J 6 bases; bases outside gene matches: 7.

The chain employs TRBV5-1 and TRBJ1-4, with D tentatively TRBD1 (6 bases). V lost 3 bases and J 4 bases, leaving 13 bases between the germline ends. The CDR3 contains 15 residues. Germline assignment: CDR1 SGHRS and CDR2 YFSETQ. The CDR3 protein is CASSSTGTNNEKLFF. The DNA of the CDR3 is TGCGCCAGCAGCTCGACCGGGACAAATAATGAAAAACTGTTTTTT. Filled out from reference TRBV5-1 and TRBJ1-4, the complete variable domain reads KAGVTQTPRYLIKTRGQQVTLSCSPISGHRSVSWYQQTPGQGLQFLFEYFSETQRNKGNFPGRFSGRQFSNSRSEMNVSTLELGDSALYLCASSSTGTNNEKLFFGSGTQLSVL.

CDR3 in DNA: TGTGCCAGCAGCCCAACACCAAGGGGAGGAGGCTTCGAGCAGTACTTC. Encoded protein: CASSPTPRGGGFEQYF. This chain joins TRBV21-1 and TRBJ2-7; the table assigns TRBD2, which was not confirmed against the DNA. TRBV21-1 is noted as a pseudogene. The CDR3 has 16 residues.

The V call is TRBV12-3 or TRBV12-4, the J call TRBJ2-5, with 9 bases identical to TRBD2. The ends lost 3 bases at V and 10 bases at J; junction bases unmatched: 6. The CDR3 runs to 13 residues. CDR3 DNA sequence: TGTGCCAGCAGTTTGGCTAGCGGGGTCGTCCAGTACTTC. It specifies CASSLASGVVQYF.

This chain connects TRBV28 to TRBJ1-5, with D perhaps TRBD1 (6 bases). Trimming stripped 3 bases from V and 7 bases from J, with 16 bases between. CDR1 MDHEN and CDR2 SYDVKM come from the germline V gene. This CDR3 has 15 amino acids. The CDR3 is CASSFPEGRGQPQHF. The CDR3 bases are TGTGCCAGCAGTTTCCCCGAGGGTAGGGGGCAGCCCCAGCATTTT.

The chain employs TRBV6-5 and TRBJ2-5, with TRBD1 matching over 7 bases. The CDR3 sequence is 14 residues long. The V and J ends lost 6 bases and 4 bases, in that order; junction bases with no gene match: 8. The V gene's germline CDR1 is MNHEY and CDR2 SVGAGI. The CDR3 here is CASSLAGGIETQYF. CDR3 bases: TGTGCCAGCAGCCTGGCAGGGGGAATAGAGACCCAGTACTTC.

The J gene is TRBJ2-7, the V gene TRBV5-6; 9 positions agree with TRBD1. Germline-derived CDR1 and CDR2 are SGHDT and YYEEEE. This CDR3 has 16 amino acids. The junction had 9 bases not matched to a gene; V was cut back by 0 bases and J by 5 bases. Here the CDR3 DNA reads TGTGCCAGCAGCTTGGCTCAGGGGACAGGGTTCCACGAGCAGTACTTC. This gives the protein CASSLAQGTGFHEQYF.

The J gene is TRBJ1-4, the V gene TRBV6-5, with 8 bases aligning to TRBD1. CDR3 size: 13 residues. Trimming cost V 5 bases and J 15 bases; bases outside gene matches: 11. Germline CDR1 reads MNHEY; CDR2 reads SVGAGI. For the CDR3, the DNA is TGTGCCAGCAGTACCGACAGGGGCGGAGGGGTGTTTTTT. Its translation: CASSTDRGGGVFF.

This clone has a handful of counts. This sequence joins TRBV7-9 and TRBJ1-3; D is unclear. This CDR3 is 14 amino acids long. Trimming stripped 3 bases from V and 0 bases from J, with 6 bases between. The germline CDR1 and CDR2 sequences are SEHNR and FQNEAQ (reference sequence). CDR3 region: CASSLAGSGNTIYF. The CDR3, as DNA: TGTGCCAGCAGCTTGGCGGGCTCTGGAAACACCATATATTTT.

The V gene is TRBV25-1, the J gene TRBJ2-3, with D perhaps matching TRBD2 (6 bases). CDR3 length equals 17 residues. V was trimmed by 2 bases and J by 2 bases, leaving 17 bases between them. Germline CDR1 reads MGHDK; CDR2 reads SYGVNS. CDR3 nucleotide sequence: TGTGCCAGCAGTGAAGAGGGAACCGGGAGACTCACAGATACGCAGTATTTT. Encoded protein: CASSEEGTGRLTDTQYF.

This clone was seen once. V is TRBV6-5 and J is TRBJ2-1; a weak D match, TRBD2 (5 bases). The CDR3 totals 14 residues. With 6 bases removed from V and 1 base from J, the gap between germline ends came to 10 bases. The germline V gene has CDR1 MNHEY and CDR2 SVGAGI. The CDR3 nucleotides are TGTGCCAGCAGAACTACGGGGTCCTACAATGAGCAGTTCTTC. Encoded protein: CASRTTGSYNEQFF.

This clone has just a few counts. The rearrangement joins TRBV6-4 to TRBJ2-2; 7 bases agree with TRBD2. The CDR3 loop spans 15 amino acids. V shed 6 bases and J 5 bases; nucleotides not matched to a gene: 9. Germline CDR1 and CDR2: MRHNA and SNTAGT. This chain's CDR3 is CASRILAGGTGELFF. Here the CDR3 DNA reads TGTGCCAGCAGAATTTTAGCGGGCGGGACCGGGGAGCTGTTTTTT.

The V gene is TRBV7-2, the J gene TRBJ1-5; the D is unclear. The germline V gene has CDR1 SGHTA and CDR2 FQGNSA. The CDR3 covers 15 residues. V lost 2 bases to trimming and J lost 6 bases, with 14 bases between them. The CDR3 loop reads CASSLNPSSGQPQHF. The DNA of the CDR3 is TGTGCCAGCAGCTTAAACCCCTCGAGCGGTCAGCCCCAGCATTTT.

This clone has just a few counts. The chain carries TRBV7-3 and TRBJ2-3; tentative D call: TRBD2 (5 bases). Trimming cost V 2 bases and J 2 bases, with 5 bases left between them. In germline, CDR1 is SGHTA, CDR2 FQGTGA. The CDR3 is 13 residues long. CDR3 nucleotide sequence: TGTGCCAGCAGCTTAGACTACACAGATACGCAGTATTTT. This encodes CASSLDYTDTQYF.

This clone showed up just once. The chain links TRBV11-3 to TRBJ2-5, with D tentatively TRBD1 (7 bases). The length of the CDR3 is 15 residues. CDR1 SGHNT and CDR2 YENEEA come from the germline V gene. V shed 5 bases and J shed 1 base, with 14 bases lying between them. The CDR3 here is CASSAGQTFQETQYF. CDR3 coding DNA: TGTGCCAGCAGCGCGGGACAGACGTTCCAAGAGACCCAGTACTTC.

The genes are TRBV7-2 and TRBJ2-3; 10 nucleotides align to TRBD2. The CDR3 consists of 17 residues. In germline, CDR1 is SGHTA, CDR2 FQGNSA. V was pared by 5 bases and J by 4 bases, with 12 bases of the junction left unmatched. The chain's CDR3 is CASSPRGASGGADTQYF. CDR3 DNA: TGTGCCAGCAGCCCGAGGGGCGCTAGCGGGGGTGCAGATACGCAGTATTTT.

The chain employs TRBV7-2 and TRBJ2-5; tentatively, D is TRBD2 (6 bases). The CDR3 has 15 amino acids. Per germline, CDR1 SGHTA and CDR2 FQGNSA. Trimming took off 2 bases at V and 4 bases at J, with 14 bases between the two ends. The CDR3 DNA sequence: TGTGCCAGCAGCTTACGGACCGGGGGTGGAGAGACCCAGTACTTC. As protein: CASSLRTGGGETQYF.

The chain uses TRBV18 and TRBJ1-2; maybe TRBD1 (6 bases). Between the trimmed V and J ends, which lost 6 bases and 3 bases, there was a span of 20 bases. The CDR3 runs 16 residues. Germline V gene lookup returns CDR1 KGHSH and CDR2 LQKENI. This chain's CDR3 is CASSIYLQGGDYGYTF. In nucleotides, the CDR3 is TGTGCCAGCTCCATTTATTTACAGGGTGGTGACTATGGCTACACCTTC.

This clone was seen only once. This rearrangement joins TRBV18 to TRBJ1-5; a weak D match, TRBD1 (5 bases). V was cut by 5 bases and J by 3 bases, with 11 bases left in between. CDR1 is KGHSH and CDR2 is LQKENI in the germline V gene. This CDR3 has 14 residues. CDR3 DNA sequence: TGTGCCAGCTCAACGATGACAGACAATCAGCCCCAGCATTTT. It is translated as CASSTMTDNQPQHF.

The V and J genes are TRBV11-3 and TRBJ1-1; 7 positions match TRBD1. CDR1 and CDR2 from the germline V gene are SGHNT and YENEEA. The V segment lost 0 bases and the J segment 3 bases; nucleotides outside the gene matches: 1. The CDR3 is made up of 14 amino acids. The CDR3 loop reads CASSLEQGYTEAFF. The CDR3 DNA reads TGTGCCAGCAGCTTAGAACAGGGGTACACTGAAGCTTTCTTT.

The rearrangement uses TRBV19 and TRBJ1-5; no clear D gene. The germline gives CDR1 LNHDA, CDR2 SQIVND (reference sequence). The V and J ends lost 3 bases and 2 bases respectively, with 8 bases between them. This CDR3 spans 14 amino acids. In DNA form, the CDR3 reads TGTGCCAGTAGTATCGGGGATCGCAATCAGCCCCAGCATTTT. Amino acids: CASSIGDRNQPQHF. Full variable domain (outside the CDR3, taken from reference TRBV19 and TRBJ1-5): DGGITQSPKYLFRKEGQNVTLSCEQNLNHDAMYWYRQDPGQGLRLIYYSQIVNDFQKGDIAEGYSVSREKKESFPLTVTSAQKNPTAFYLCASSIGDRNQPQHFGDGTRLSIL.